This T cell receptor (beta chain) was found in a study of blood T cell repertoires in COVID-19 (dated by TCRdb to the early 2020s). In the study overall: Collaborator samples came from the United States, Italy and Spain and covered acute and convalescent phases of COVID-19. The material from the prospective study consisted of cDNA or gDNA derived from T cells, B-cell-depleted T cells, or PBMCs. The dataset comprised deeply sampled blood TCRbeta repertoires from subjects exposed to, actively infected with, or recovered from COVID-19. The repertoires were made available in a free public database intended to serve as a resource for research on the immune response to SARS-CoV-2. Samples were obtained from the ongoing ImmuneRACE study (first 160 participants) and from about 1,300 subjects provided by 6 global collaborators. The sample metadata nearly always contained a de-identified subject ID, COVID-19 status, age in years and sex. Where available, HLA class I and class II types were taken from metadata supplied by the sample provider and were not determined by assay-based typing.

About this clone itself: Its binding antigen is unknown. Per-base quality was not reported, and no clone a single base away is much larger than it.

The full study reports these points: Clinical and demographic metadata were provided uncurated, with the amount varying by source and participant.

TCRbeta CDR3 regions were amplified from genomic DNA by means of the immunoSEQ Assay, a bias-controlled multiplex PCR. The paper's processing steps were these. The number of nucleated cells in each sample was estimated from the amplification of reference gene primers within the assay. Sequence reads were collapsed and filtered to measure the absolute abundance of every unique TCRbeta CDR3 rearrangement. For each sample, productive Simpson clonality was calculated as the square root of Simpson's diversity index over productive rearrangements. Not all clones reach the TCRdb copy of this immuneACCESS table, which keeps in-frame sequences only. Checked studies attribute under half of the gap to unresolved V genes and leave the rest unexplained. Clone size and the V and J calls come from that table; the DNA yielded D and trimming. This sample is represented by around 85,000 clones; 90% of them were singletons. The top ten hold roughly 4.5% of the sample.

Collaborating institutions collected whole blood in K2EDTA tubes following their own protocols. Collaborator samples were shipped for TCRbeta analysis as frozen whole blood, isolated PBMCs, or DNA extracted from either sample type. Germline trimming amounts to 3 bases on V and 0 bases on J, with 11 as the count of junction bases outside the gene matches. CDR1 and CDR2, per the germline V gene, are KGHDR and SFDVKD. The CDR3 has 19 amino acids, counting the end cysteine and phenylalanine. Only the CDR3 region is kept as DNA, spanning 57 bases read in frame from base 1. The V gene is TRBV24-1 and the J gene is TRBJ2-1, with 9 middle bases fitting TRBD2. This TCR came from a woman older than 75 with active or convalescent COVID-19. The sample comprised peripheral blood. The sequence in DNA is TGTGCCACCAGTGATATGCCTGGGGGTAGCGGGAGCTCCTACAATGAGCAGTTCTTC. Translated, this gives CATSDMPGGSGSSYNEQFF.